Following are 22 T cell receptor beta chains from one sample sequenced in a study of T cells in Graves' hyperthyroidism and ophthalmopathy. RNA transcripts yielded amplified TCR beta CDR3 regions. The HTBI primer set was used in a first-round RT-PCR of the TCR CDR3. TCRdb fed the multiplex PCR reads into MiXCR, producing one record per CDR3 protein. The sample holds roughly 570,000 distinct CDR3 sequences, about 45% seen once. What was sequenced was peripheral blood or thyroid tissue (not recorded which). These receptors originate from a woman aged 18-35 years with Graves' hyperthyroidism.

Comment on this clonotype: One junction end disagrees with the germline gene, perhaps due to a read error. CDR3 bases: TGTGCCAGCAGCTTAAGTAGGGGAAACACTGAAGCTTCCTTT. Encoded protein: CASSLSRGNTEASF. The J gene is TRBJ1-1, the V gene TRBV7-2, with D possibly matching TRBD1 (5 bases). Germline values: CDR1 SGHTA, CDR2 FQGNSA. The CDR3 extends over 14 amino acids.

CDR3 in DNA: TGTGCCAGCAGTTTATCCGTGGGAGGGTACGGAAACACCATATATTTT. This translates into CASSLSVGGYGNTIYF. The V gene is TRBV12-3 or TRBV12-4, the J gene TRBJ1-3, with D uncertain. Trimming stripped 2 bases from V and 4 bases from J, with 15 bases between. CDR3 length equals 16 residues.

Details on this clonotype: Just one base apart from a much larger clone, this may be a read error. V usage is TRBV20-1 and J usage is TRBJ2-7, with 8 nucleotides matching TRBD2. Trimming cost V 1 base and J 2 bases; bases outside gene matches: 22. Germline V gives CDR1 DFQATT, CDR2 SNEGSKA (reference sequence). This CDR3 is 20 amino acids long. CDR3 sequence (DNA): TGCAGTGCTAGAGGTAACCCAAGCATCATCGACGGGAGGGAAACCTACGAGCAGTACTTC. It specifies CSARGNPSIIDGRETYEQYF.

This clonotype appeared many times. The CDR3 DNA follows: TGTGCCAGTACCCGACGGGACACCAACTATGGCTACACCTTC. Encoded protein: CASTRRDTNYGYTF. The chain joins TRBV19 to TRBJ1-2; possibly TRBD1 for D (6 bases). The CDR3 covers 14 residues. Trimming removed 7 bases at V and 2 bases at J, with 14 bases between. Germline V gene sequence: CDR1 LNHDA, CDR2 SQIVND (reference sequence).

The chain couples TRBV10-3 to TRBJ1-1; D might be TRBD1 (5 bases). V was cut by 4 bases and J by 4 bases, with 7 bases left in between. Per the germline V gene, CDR1 is ENHRY and CDR2 is SYGVKD. The CDR3 loop spans 12 amino acids. The CDR3: CAISARATEAFF. In DNA, the CDR3 is TGTGCCATCAGTGCCAGGGCCACTGAAGCTTTCTTT.

The V and J genes are TRBV5-6 and TRBJ2-5; unclear D gene. Trimming took off 6 bases at V and 5 bases at J, with 11 bases between the two ends. Germline CDR1 and CDR2: SGHDT and YYEEEE. CDR3 length: 12 amino acids. CDR3 in amino acids: CASKPGWETQYF. DNA for the CDR3: TGTGCCAGCAAACCCGGATGGGAGACCCAGTACTTC.

In regard to this clonotype: The CDR3 does not end in the conserved phenylalanine or tryptophan, so this is likely a read error. The gene calls are TRBV24-1 and TRBJ2-5; D perhaps matches TRBD2 (6 bases). CDR1 KGHDR and CDR2 SFDVKD come from the germline V gene. CDR3 length: 12 amino acids. CDR3 sequence reads: CVTAEGVETQYL. DNA for the CDR3: TGTGTCACCGCGGAGGGAGTGGAGACCCAGTACCTC.

V usage is TRBV2 and J usage is TRBJ1-6, with TRBD1 matching 10 bases. CDR1 and CDR2 (germline): SNHLY, FYNNEI. This CDR3 region has 14 residues. With V trimmed by 5 bases and J by 8 bases, 3 bases remained unmatched. The CDR3 protein is CASSLGTGDSPLHF. The CDR3 bases are TGTGCCAGCAGTCTTGGGACAGGGGATTCACCCCTCCACTTT.

As for this clonotype: With a much larger clone just one base away, this may be a read error. The rearrangement links TRBV12-3 or TRBV12-4 to TRBJ2-7; 10 positions match TRBD1. Trimming removed 6 bases from V and 0 bases from J; junction bases left unmatched: 5. This CDR3 spans 15 amino acids. The CDR3 sequence: CASRAGTGASYEQYF. Here the CDR3 DNA reads TGTGCCAGCAGAGCCGGGACAGGGGCCTCCTACGAGCAGTACTTC.

As for this clonotype: A clone one base away is much larger, so this may be a read error. The rearrangement links TRBV7-2 to TRBJ1-4, with 9 bases aligning to TRBD1. The V gene's germline CDR1 is SGHTA and CDR2 FQGNSA. The CDR3 is 16 amino acids. Here the CDR3 reads CAGSLRAGTGSGKLFF. CDR3 bases: TGTGCCGGCAGCTTAAGGGCGGGGACAGGGTCAGGAAAACTGTTTTTT.

The gene calls are TRBV12-3 or TRBV12-4 and TRBJ2-5; 8 bases agree with TRBD2. Trimming cost V 6 bases and J 2 bases; bases outside gene matches: 8. The CDR3 has 15 amino acids. In DNA form, the CDR3 reads TGTGCCAGCAGCACTAGCGGATTCCCTCAAGAGACCCAGTACTTC. It encodes CASSTSGFPQETQYF.

The rearrangement links TRBV24-1 to TRBJ2-7, with no clear D. Per the germline V gene, CDR1 is KGHDR and CDR2 is SFDVKD. V shed 3 bases and J shed 3 bases, with 8 bases lying between them. The CDR3 runs 13 residues. The CDR3 coding sequence is TGTGCCACCAGTGATGTCCGAAACTACGAGCAGTACTTC. Its protein product is CATSDVRNYEQYF.

This clonotype has only a few counts. The J gene is TRBJ2-5, the V gene TRBV6-1, with 8 bases aligning to TRBD2. Germline CDR1 and CDR2: MNHNS and SASEGT. Trimming at V came to 6 bases and at J to 5 bases, leaving 17 bases not matched to a gene. CDR3 length: 17 residues. The CDR3 loop reads CASSNGGSGVQGETQYF. CDR3 sequence (DNA): TGTGCCAGCAGCAACGGCGGTAGCGGGGTCCAGGGGGAGACCCAGTACTTC.

A word on this clonotype: The CDR3 does not close with the conserved phenylalanine or tryptophan, likely indicating a read error. The chain links TRBV6-5 to TRBJ2-7; 11 bases are shared with TRBD1. The V gene end was trimmed by 4 bases and the J gene end by 6 bases; junction bases not matched to a gene: 5. Germline CDR1 reads MNHEY; CDR2 reads SVGAGI. This CDR3 is built from 14 residues. In DNA form, the CDR3 reads TGTGCCAGCAGTTCTGGACAGGGGGCGCGCGAGCAGTACCTC. Amino acids: CASSSGQGAREQYL.

This clonotype came up many times. The chain recombines TRBV18 with TRBJ1-6, with TRBD1 as a possible D gene (5 bases). The germline V and J ends were trimmed by 3 bases and 8 bases, with 11 bases remaining between them. This CDR3 is built from 14 residues. Germline CDR1 is KGHSH and CDR2 is LQKENI. DNA of the CDR3: TGTGCCAGCTCACCGGGGGGTCGGGATTCACCCCTCCACTTT. The encoded protein is CASSPGGRDSPLHF.

The CDR3, as DNA: TGTGCCACCAGTCGGGGGGAGGGCCGCGACGAGCAGTACTTC. Its translation is CATSRGEGRDEQYF. The chain has TRBV24-1 and TRBJ2-7; 7 nucleotides line up with TRBD2. The CDR3 loop spans 14 amino acids. V was pared by 6 bases and J by 5 bases, with 9 bases of the junction left unmatched. The germline V gene encodes CDR1 KGHDR and CDR2 SFDVKD.

Remarks on this clonotype: Possible read error: a much larger clone is one base away. The V call is TRBV6-6, the J call TRBJ1-4; D remains unclear. The CDR3 has 14 amino acids. Germline assignment: CDR1 MNHNY and CDR2 SVGAGI (reference sequence). The V end lost 5 bases, the J end lost 16 bases, and 23 bases lay between the germline ends. The CDR3 reads CASSQRRDHGEPFF. CDR3 sequence (DNA): TGTGCCAGCAGTCAGAGACGGGATCACGGGGAGCCGTTTTTT.

J is TRBJ2-5 and V is TRBV7-8; 10 bases are a match to TRBD2. Germline lookup yields CDR1 SGHVS and CDR2 FQNEAQ. The CDR3 sequence is 17 residues long. V shed 4 bases, J shed 5 bases, and the junction held 13 bases outside the gene matches. CDR3 bases: TGTGCCAGCAGCTCGCCCGCTAGCGGGAGTTGGAGGGAGACCCAGTACTTC. Translation gives CASSSPASGSWRETQYF.

This clonotype was counted a few times. This chain joins TRBV6-5 and TRBJ1-4; D gene uncertain. This CDR3 contains 13 residues. V was trimmed by 6 bases and J by 10 bases, leaving 15 bases between them. Germline assignment: CDR1 MNHEY and CDR2 SVGAGI. This CDR3 is CASSPSQGGKLFF. The CDR3 region has the DNA TGTGCCAGCAGCCCCTCCCAAGGAGGAAAACTGTTTTTT.

The rearrangement joins TRBV5-1 to TRBJ2-5; the D is unclear. The J call may be incorrect, as the DNA end agrees better with TRBJ2-1. Germline values: CDR1 SGHRS, CDR2 YFSETQ. The CDR3 length is 13 residues. CDR3 sequence reads: CASSQWRDNEQFF. CDR3 DNA sequence: TGCGCCAGCAGCCAGTGGAGAGACAATGAGCAGTTCTTC.

This clonotype has just one count. No DNA is shown, since the ends of the CDR3 on it are uncertain; the CDR3 is the one TCRdb lists. The V and J genes are TRBV29-1 and TRBJ1-4. The CDR3 length is 12 residues, termini included. The germline CDR1 and CDR2 sequences are SQVTM and ANQGSEA. CDR3 in amino acids: CSVGQGNGKLSF.

The table lists this clonotype with many counts. This chain joins TRBV2 and TRBJ2-2; D is possibly TRBD2 (6 bases). Germline assignment: CDR1 SNHLY and CDR2 FYNNEI. Trimming shortened V by 10 bases and J by 7 bases, and 10 bases separated the two germline ends. The CDR3 covers 11 residues. Here the CDR3 DNA reads TGTGCCACTGCGGGACTCGGGGAGCTGTTTTTT. Protein: CATAGLGELFF.